The sequence of this T cell receptor beta chain was determined in a study of cytomegalovirus exposure and HLA in healthy donors. Study summary: Earlier sequencing of approximately 180 million T cells yielded around 100 million unique TCR beta sequences. Regarding the study as a whole: A later analysis appeared to link common viral pathogens to several of the most significant clusters.

The primer mix had 60 Vbeta and 13 Jbeta primers. Only in-frame clones appear in the TCRdb table, and some are missing; sequencing was by immunoSEQ multiplex PCR. The data show approximately 190,000 clones, approximately 70% seen once. With respect to this clone: Its specificity is not known.

The CDR3 has 17 amino acids. V shed 0 bases and J 6 bases; nucleotides not matched to a gene: 9. CDR1 and CDR2 (germline): SGHTA, FQGNSA. The clonotype comes from a woman aged 25 to 45 in good health and CMV-seronegative. The sequenced material came from PBMCs. V usage is TRBV7-2 and J usage is TRBJ2-2, with 8 bases aligning to TRBD2. The CDR3 protein is CASSLASGGGFAGELFF. As DNA, the CDR3 is TGTGCCAGCAGCTTAGCGTCGGGGGGGGGCTTCGCCGGGGAGCTGTTTTTT.